This TCR beta chain appears in the sequencing data of a study of a mutant IDH1 vaccine in newly diagnosed glioma. Turning to the study itself: Patients began vaccination 4-6 weeks after radiotherapy alone, or with temozolomide cycles.

This CDR3 is built from 12 residues. Trimming cost V 4 bases and J 3 bases, with 7 bases left between them. Germline V gene lookup returns CDR1 SGHTA and CDR2 FQGTGA. The time point denotes: week 11, during vaccination. What each vaccine dose contained was 300 ug of mutant IDH1 20-mer peptide, accompanied by topical imiquimod. Details on this clone: Its antigen is currently unknown.

Overall study findings and caveats: Seemingly, pseudoprogression had no relation to changes in the top peripheral T cell clonotypes. Most patients, 90% to 95%, showed vaccine-induced immune responses.

Some clones are missing from TCRdb's copy, which holds only in-frame ones; the method was immunoSEQ multiplex PCR. The sample lists 45,000 to 60,000 clones; about 91% were seen once. The chain combines TRBV7-3 with TRBJ2-7; D is unresolved. The material was PBMCs, obtained from a glioma patient whose treatment included an IDH1 peptide vaccine. This TCR was recovered from a man in his fifties or sixties with glioma. In DNA, the CDR3 is TGTGCCAGCAGCTCTACGGGCTACGAGCAGTACTTC. It codes for CASSSTGYEQYF.